Described below is a single T cell receptor beta chain sequence and its context. The authors extracted RNA and reverse transcribed it into cDNA as the sequencing template. Clones were read by immunoSEQ multiplex PCR, and TCRdb kept only the in-frame ones, dropping some. The data contain fewer than 110,000 clones, about four fifths of them seen just once; the ten biggest clones take up 24%. The treatment was: oral pan-JAK inhibitor, 5-10 mg twice daily. The source of the sample is a study of CD8+ T cells in alopecia areata. CDR1 SGHRS and CDR2 YFSETQ come from the germline V gene. V gave up 1 base and J gave up 8 bases, with 10 bases separating them. The CDR3 consists of 13 residues.

This clonotype originated in a human donor with alopecia areata. The sequenced sample was CD8+ T cells sorted from blood, obtained at week 24, from a patient treated with tofacitinib. The chain has TRBV5-1 and TRBJ2-1; unclear D gene. Here the CDR3 reads CASSLSSIYEQFF. Here the CDR3 DNA reads TGCGCCAGCAGCTTGTCCTCGATCTATGAGCAGTTCTTC.